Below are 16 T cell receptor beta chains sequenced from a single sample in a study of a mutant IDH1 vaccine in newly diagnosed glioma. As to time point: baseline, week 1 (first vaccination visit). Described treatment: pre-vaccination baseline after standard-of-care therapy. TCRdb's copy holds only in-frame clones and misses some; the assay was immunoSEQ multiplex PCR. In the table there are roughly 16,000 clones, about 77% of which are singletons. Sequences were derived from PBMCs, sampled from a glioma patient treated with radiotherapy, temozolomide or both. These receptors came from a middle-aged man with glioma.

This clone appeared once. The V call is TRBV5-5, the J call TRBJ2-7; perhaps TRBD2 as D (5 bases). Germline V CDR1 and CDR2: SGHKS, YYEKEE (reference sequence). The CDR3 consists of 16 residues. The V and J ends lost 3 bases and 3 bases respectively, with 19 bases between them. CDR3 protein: CASSSSRGSESYEQYV. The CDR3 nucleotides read TGTGCCAGCAGCTCGAGTCGAGGTAGCGAAAGCTACGAGCAGTACGTC.

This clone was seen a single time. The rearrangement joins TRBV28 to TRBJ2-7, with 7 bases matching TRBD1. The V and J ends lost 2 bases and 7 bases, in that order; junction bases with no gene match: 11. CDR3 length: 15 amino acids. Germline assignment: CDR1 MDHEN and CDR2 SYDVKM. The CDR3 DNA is TGTGCCAGCAGTTTAGGGGAACAGGGGTCGAGGGAGCAGTACTTC. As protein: CASSLGEQGSREQYF.

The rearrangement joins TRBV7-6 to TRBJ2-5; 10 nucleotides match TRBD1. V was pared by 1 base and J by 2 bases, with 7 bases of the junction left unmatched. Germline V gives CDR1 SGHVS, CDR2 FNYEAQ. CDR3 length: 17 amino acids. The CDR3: CASSLDPGQGRQETQYF. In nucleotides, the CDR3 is TGTGCCAGCAGCTTAGATCCGGGACAGGGGCGGCAAGAGACCCAGTACTTC.

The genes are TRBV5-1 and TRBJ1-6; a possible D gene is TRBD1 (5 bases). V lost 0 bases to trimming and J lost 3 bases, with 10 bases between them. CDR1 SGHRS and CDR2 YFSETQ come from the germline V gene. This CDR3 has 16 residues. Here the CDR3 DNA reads TGCGCCAGCAGCTTGGAGGGGTTGATCTATAATTCACCCCTCCACTTT. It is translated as CASSLEGLIYNSPLHF. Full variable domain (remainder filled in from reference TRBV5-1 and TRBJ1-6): KAGVTQTPRYLIKTRGQQVTLSCSPISGHRSVSWYQQTPGQGLQFLFEYFSETQRNKGNFPGRFSGRQFSNSRSEMNVSTLELGDSALYLCASSLEGLIYNSPLHFGNGTRLTVT.

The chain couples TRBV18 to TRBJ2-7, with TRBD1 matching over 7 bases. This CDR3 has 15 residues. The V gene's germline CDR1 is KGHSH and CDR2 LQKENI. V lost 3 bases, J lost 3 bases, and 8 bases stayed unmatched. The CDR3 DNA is TGTGCCAGCTCACCGCCAGGGGACAGAGTCTACGAGCAGTACGTC. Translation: CASSPPGDRVYEQYV.

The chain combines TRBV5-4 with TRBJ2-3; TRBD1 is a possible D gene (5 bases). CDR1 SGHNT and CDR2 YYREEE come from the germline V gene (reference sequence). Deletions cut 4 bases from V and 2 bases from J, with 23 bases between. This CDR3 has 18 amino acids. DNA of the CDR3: TGTGCCAGCAGCAGGGGAAGAGACACACGATTCCTCACAGATACGCAGTATTTT. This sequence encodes CASSRGRDTRFLTDTQYF. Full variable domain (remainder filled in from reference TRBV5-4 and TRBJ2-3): ETGVTQSPTHLIKTRGQQVTLRCSSQSGHNTVSWYQQALGQGPQFIFQYYREEENGRGNFPPRFSGLQFPNYSSELNVNALELDDSALYLCASSRGRDTRFLTDTQYFGPGTRLTVL.

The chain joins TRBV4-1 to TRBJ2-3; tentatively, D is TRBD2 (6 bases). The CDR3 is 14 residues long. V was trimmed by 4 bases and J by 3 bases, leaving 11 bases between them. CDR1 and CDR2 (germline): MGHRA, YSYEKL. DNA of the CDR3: TGCGCCAGCAGCCCCCGGGACTCGACAGATACGCAGTATTTT. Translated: CASSPRDSTDTQYF.

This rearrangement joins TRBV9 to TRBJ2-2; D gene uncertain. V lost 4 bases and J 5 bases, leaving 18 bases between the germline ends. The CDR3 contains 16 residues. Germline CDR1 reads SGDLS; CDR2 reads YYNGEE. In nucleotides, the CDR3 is TGTGCCAGCAGCCCCCGAGGAGTCCTTAGGACCGGGGAGCTGTTTTTT. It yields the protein CASSPRGVLRTGELFF. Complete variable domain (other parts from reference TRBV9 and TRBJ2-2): DSGVTQTPKHLITATGQRVTLRCSPRSGDLSVYWYQQSLDQGLQFLIQYYNGEERAKGNILERFSAQQFPDLHSELNLSSLELGDSALYFCASSPRGVLRTGELFFGEGSRLTVL.

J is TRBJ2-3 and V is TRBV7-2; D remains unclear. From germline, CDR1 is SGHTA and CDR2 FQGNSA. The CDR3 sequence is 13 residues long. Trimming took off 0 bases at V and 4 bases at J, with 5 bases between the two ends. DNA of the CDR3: TGTGCCAGCAGCTTAGCGAGTTCAGATACGCAGTATTTT. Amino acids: CASSLASSDTQYF.

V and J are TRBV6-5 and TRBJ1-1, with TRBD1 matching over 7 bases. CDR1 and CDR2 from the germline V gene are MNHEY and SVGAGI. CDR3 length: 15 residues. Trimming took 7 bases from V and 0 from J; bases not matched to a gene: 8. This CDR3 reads CASTQQGTMNTEAFF. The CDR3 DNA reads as TGTGCCAGCACCCAACAGGGGACGATGAACACTGAAGCTTTCTTT.

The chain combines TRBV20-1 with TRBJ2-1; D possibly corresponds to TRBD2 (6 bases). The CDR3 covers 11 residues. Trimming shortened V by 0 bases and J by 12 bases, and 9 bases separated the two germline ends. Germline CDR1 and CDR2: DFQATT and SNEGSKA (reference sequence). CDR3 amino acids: CSARDRRGQFF. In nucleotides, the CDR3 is TGCAGTGCTAGAGATCGGCGGGGGCAGTTCTTC.

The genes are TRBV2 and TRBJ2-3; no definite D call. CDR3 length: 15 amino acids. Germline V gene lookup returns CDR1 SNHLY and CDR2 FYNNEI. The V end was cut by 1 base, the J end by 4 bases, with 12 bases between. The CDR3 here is CASSEELLGADTQYF. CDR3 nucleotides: TGTGCCAGCAGTGAAGAGCTGTTAGGCGCAGATACGCAGTATTTT.

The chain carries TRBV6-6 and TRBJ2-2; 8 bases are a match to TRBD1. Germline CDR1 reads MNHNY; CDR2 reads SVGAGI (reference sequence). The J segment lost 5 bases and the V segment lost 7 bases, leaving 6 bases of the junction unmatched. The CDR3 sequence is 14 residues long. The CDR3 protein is CASTQGAPTGELFF. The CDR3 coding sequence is TGTGCCAGCACCCAGGGGGCGCCAACCGGGGAGCTGTTTTTT.

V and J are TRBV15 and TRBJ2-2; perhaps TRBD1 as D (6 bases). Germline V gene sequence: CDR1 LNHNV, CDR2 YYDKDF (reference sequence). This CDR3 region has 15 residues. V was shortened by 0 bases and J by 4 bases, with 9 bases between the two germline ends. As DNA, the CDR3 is TGTGCCACCAGCAGAGATACCAGGGGCACCGGGGAGCTGTTTTTT. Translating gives CATSRDTRGTGELFF.

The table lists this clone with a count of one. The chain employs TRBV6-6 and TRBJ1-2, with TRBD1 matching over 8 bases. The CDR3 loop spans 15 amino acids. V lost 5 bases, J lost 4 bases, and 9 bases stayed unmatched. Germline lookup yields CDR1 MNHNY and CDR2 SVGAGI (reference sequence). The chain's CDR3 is CASSPQGASGYGYTF. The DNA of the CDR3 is TGTGCCAGCAGTCCTCAGGGGGCGAGCGGCTATGGCTACACCTTC.

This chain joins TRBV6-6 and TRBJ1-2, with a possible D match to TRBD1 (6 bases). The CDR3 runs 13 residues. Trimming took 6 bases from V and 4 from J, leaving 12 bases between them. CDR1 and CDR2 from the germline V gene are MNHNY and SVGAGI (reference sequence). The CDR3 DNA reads TGTGCCAGCAGGACAGGTGGTGGCTATGGCTACACCTTC. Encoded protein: CASRTGGGYGYTF.